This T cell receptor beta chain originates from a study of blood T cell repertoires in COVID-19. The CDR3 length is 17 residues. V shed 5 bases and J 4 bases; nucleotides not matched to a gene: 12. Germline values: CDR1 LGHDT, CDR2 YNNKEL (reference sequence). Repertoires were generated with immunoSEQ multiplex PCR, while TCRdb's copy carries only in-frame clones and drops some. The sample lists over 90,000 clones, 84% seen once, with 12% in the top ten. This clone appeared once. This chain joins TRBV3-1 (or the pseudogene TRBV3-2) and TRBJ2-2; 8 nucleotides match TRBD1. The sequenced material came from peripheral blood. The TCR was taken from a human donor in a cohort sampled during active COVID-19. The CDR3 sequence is CASSSRQGTPSTGELFF. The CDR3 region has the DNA TGTGCCAGCAGCTCGCGACAGGGGACTCCGAGCACCGGGGAGCTGTTTTTT.